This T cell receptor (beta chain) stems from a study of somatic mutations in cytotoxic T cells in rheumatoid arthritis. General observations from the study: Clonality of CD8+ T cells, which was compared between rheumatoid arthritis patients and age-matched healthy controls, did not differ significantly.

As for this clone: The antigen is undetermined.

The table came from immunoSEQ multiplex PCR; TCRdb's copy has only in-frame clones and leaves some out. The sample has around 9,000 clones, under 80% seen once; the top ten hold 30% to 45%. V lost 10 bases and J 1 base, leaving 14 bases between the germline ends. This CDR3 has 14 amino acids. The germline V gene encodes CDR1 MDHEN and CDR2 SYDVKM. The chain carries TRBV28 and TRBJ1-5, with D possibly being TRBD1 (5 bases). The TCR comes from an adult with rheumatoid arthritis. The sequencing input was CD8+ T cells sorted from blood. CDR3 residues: CATCRDGSNQPQHF. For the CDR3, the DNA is TGTGCCACCTGCCGGGACGGGAGCAATCAGCCCCAGCATTTT.